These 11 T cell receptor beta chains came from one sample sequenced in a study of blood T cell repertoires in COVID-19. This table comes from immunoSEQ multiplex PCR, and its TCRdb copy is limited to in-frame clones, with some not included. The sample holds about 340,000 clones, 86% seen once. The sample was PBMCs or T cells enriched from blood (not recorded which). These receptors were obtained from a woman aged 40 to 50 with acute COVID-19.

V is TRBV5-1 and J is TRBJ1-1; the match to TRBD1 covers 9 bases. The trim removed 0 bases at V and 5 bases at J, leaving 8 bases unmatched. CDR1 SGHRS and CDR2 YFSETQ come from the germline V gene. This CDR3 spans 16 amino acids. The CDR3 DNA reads TGCGCCAGCAGCTTGGGGTCGGGACAGGGTGGGACTGAAGCTTTCTTT. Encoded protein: CASSLGSGQGGTEAFF.

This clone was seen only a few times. In DNA, the CDR3 is TGTGCCAGCAGTTTATGGCTGGGACAGAAAAACTCTGGGGCCAACGTCCTGACTTTC. Translation gives CASSLWLGQKNSGANVLTF. The chain carries TRBV28 and TRBJ2-6; 7 nucleotides align to TRBD1. V lost 0 bases to trimming and J lost 0 bases; unmatched junction nucleotides: 8. CDR1 is MDHEN and CDR2 is SYDVKM in the germline V gene. The CDR3 totals 19 residues.

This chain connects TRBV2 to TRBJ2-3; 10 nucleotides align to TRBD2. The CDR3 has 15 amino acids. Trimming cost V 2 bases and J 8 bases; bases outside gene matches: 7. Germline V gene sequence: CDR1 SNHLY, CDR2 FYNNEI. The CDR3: CASSEQRGGPGTQYF. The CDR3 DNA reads TGTGCCAGCAGTGAACAGCGGGGGGGCCCCGGTACGCAGTATTTT. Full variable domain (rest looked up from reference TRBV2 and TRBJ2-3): EPEVTQTPSHQVTQMGQEVILRCVPISNHLYFYWYRQILGQKVEFLVSFYNNEISEKSEIFDDQFSVERPDGSNFTLKIRSTKLEDSAMYFCASSEQRGGPGTQYFGPGTRLTVL.

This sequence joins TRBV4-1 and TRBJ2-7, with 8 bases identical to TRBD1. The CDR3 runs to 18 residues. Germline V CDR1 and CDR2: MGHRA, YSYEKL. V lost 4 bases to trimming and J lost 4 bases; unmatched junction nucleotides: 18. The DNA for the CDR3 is TGCGCCAGCAGCCGAGGAAGATCGAAACAGGGGGACAGGTACGAGCAGTACTTC. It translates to CASSRGRSKQGDRYEQYF.

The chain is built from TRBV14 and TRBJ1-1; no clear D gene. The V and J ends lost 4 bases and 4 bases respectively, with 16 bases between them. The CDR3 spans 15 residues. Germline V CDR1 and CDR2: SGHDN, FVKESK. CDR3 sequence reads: CASSPPWPQATEAFF. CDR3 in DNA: TGTGCCAGCAGCCCCCCATGGCCTCAGGCCACTGAAGCTTTCTTT.

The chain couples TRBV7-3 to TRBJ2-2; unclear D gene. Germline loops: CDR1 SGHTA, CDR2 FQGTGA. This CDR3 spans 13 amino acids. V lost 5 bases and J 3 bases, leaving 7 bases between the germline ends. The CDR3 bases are TGTGCCAGCAGCCAGATCCACACCGGGGAGCTGTTTTTT. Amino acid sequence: CASSQIHTGELFF.

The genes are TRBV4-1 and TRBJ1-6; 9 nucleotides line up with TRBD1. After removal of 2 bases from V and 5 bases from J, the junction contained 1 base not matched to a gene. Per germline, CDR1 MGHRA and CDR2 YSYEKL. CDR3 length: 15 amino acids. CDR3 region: CASSQRDRDNSPLHF. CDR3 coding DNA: TGCGCCAGCAGCCAAAGGGACAGGGATAATTCACCCCTCCACTTT.

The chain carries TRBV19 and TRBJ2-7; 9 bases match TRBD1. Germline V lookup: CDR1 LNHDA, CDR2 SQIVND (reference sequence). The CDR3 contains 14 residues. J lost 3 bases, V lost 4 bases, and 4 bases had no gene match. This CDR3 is CASSRGQGNYEQYF. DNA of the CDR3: TGTGCCAGTAGTAGAGGACAGGGGAACTACGAGCAGTACTTC.

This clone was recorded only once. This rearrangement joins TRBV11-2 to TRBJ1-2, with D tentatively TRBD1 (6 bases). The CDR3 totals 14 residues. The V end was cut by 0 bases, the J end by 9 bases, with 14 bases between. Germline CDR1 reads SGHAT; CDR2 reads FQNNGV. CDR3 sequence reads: CASSLEGRGESYTF. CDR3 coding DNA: TGTGCCAGCAGCTTAGAAGGGAGGGGGGAAAGCTACACCTTC.

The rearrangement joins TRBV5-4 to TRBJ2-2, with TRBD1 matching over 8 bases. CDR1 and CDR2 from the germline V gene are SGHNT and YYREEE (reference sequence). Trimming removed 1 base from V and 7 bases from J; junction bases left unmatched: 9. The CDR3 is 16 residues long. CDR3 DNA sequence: TGTGCCAGCAGCTTGTTCGCAGGGGGCGTTGTCGGGGAGCTGTTTTTT. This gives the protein CASSLFAGGVVGELFF.

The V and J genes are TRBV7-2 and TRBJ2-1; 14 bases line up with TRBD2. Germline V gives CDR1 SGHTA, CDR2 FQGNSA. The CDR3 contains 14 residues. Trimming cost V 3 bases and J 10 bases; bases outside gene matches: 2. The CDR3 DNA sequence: TGTGCCAGCAGCTTGACTAGCGGGGGGGGCGAGCAGTTCTTC. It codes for CASSLTSGGGEQFF.